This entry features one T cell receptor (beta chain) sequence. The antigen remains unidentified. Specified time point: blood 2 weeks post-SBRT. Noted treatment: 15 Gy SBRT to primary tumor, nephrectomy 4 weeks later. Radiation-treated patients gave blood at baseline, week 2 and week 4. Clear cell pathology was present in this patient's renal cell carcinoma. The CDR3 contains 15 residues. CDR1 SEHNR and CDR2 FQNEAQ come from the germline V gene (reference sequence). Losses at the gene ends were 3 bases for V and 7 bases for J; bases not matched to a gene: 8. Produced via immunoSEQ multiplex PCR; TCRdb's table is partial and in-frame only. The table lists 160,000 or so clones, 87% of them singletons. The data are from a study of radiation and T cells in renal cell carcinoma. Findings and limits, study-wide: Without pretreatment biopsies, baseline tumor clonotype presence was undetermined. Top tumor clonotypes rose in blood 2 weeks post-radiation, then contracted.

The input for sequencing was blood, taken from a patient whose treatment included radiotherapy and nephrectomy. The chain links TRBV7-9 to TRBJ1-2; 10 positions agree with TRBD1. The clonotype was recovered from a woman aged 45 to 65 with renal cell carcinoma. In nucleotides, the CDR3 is TGTGCCAGCAGCTTTTCCGACAGGGGGCTTCTTGGCTACACCTTC. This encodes CASSFSDRGLLGYTF. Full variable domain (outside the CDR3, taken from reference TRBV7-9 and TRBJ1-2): DTGVSQNPRHKITKRGQNVTFRCDPISEHNRLYWYRQTLGQGPEFLTYFQNEAQLEKSRLLSDRFSAERPKGSFSTLEIQRTEQGDSAMYLCASSFSDRGLLGYTFGSGTRLTVV.